This is a list of T cell receptor beta chains from one sample in a study of blood T cell repertoires in COVID-19. The method was immunoSEQ multiplex PCR; TCRdb's version includes in-frame clones alone and lacks a portion of them. The profile covers some 250,000 clones, with roughly 80% appearing a single time and approximately 13% taken by the ten largest. The sample taken for sequencing was peripheral blood. The receptors shown here come from a woman aged 55 to 70 with active or convalescent COVID-19. Both conserved end residues are part of each CDR3. Each record gives: clone size, J gene, D gene, V gene, CDR3 protein, CDR3 DNA. The D gene is left open where the match is weak. Only some rows state a clone size, as once, few, many or a class for expanded clones.

size: NA
J: TRBJ1-1
D: NA
V: TRBV18
CDR3: CASSPNGGGNTEAFF
DNA: TGTGCCAGCTCACCAAATGGGGGGGGGAACACTGAAGCTTTCTTT

size: NA
J: TRBJ2-5
D: TRBD1
V: TRBV14
CDR3: CASSQNRGQETQYF
DNA: TGTGCCAGCAGCCAAAACAGGGGGCAAGAGACCCAGTACTTC

size: NA
J: TRBJ2-3
D: TRBD2
V: TRBV27
CDR3: CASSLMAAGGRDTQYF
DNA: TGTGCCAGCAGTCTCATGGCAGCGGGGGGAAGAGATACGCAGTATTTT

size: NA
J: TRBJ2-7
D: TRBD1
V: TRBV3-1/TRBV3-2
CDR3: CASSNRDRASGQYF
DNA: TGTGCCAGCAGCAACCGGGACAGGGCTTCGGGGCAGTACTTC

size: NA
J: TRBJ2-4
D: NA
V: TRBV5-8
CDR3: CASRPPGLAKNIQYF
DNA: TGTGCCAGCAGGCCTCCGGGACTCGCCAAAAACATTCAGTACTTC

size: NA
J: TRBJ1-2
D: TRBD1
V: TRBV18
CDR3: CASSPGTGRGYGYTF
DNA: TGTGCCAGCTCACCAGGGACAGGGCGAGGGTATGGCTACACCTTC

size: NA
J: TRBJ1-2
D: TRBD1
V: TRBV2
CDR3: CASRPGTGGDYGYTF
DNA: TGTGCCAGCAGGCCCGGGACAGGTGGTGACTATGGCTACACCTTC

size: once
J: TRBJ2-3
D: TRBD2
V: TRBV6-2/TRBV6-3
CDR3: CASSYGEGRSTDTQYF
DNA: TGTGCCAGCAGTTACGGGGAGGGGCGCAGCACAGATACGCAGTATTTT

size: NA
J: TRBJ2-5
D: TRBD2
V: TRBV7-9
CDR3: CASSPGLAGLETQYF
DNA: TGTGCCAGCAGCCCGGGACTAGCGGGGCTTGAGACCCAGTACTTC

size: NA
J: TRBJ2-2
D: TRBD2
V: TRBV11-2
CDR3: CASTPLGLDDGELFF
DNA: TGTGCCAGCACCCCCCTGGGACTAGATGATGGGGAGCTGTTTTTT

size: few
J: TRBJ1-1
D: TRBD1
V: TRBV29-1
CDR3: CSTGQGFFTTEAFF
DNA: TGCAGCACGGGACAGGGGTTTTTTACCACTGAAGCTTTCTTT

size: NA
J: TRBJ1-5
D: NA
V: TRBV10-3
CDR3: CAISDGEQPQHF
DNA: TGTGCCATCAGTGACGGGGAACAGCCCCAGCATTTT

size: NA
J: TRBJ2-7
D: NA
V: TRBV3-1/TRBV3-2
CDR3: CASSPFYSSYEQYF
DNA: TGTGCCAGCAGCCCGTTTTATAGCTCCTACGAGCAGTACTTC

size: NA
J: TRBJ1-1
D: TRBD1
V: TRBV29-1
CDR3: CSGTYQGQRNTEAFF
DNA: TGCAGCGGGACCTACCAGGGACAGAGGAACACTGAAGCTTTCTTT

size: NA
J: TRBJ2-5
D: TRBD2
V: TRBV6-2/TRBV6-3
CDR3: CASSPGTTTGTQYF
DNA: TGTGCCAGCAGCCCCGGGACTACCACTGGGACCCAGTACTTC

size: NA
J: TRBJ1-6
D: TRBD1
V: TRBV2
CDR3: CASTVRQGFSYNSPLHF
DNA: TGTGCCAGCACGGTGAGACAGGGCTTCTCCTATAATTCACCCCTCCACTTT

size: once
J: TRBJ2-7
D: NA
V: TRBV15
CDR3: CATSNGALDEQYF
DNA: TGTGCCACCAGCAATGGGGCTTTGGACGAGCAGTACTTC

size: NA
J: TRBJ2-2
D: NA
V: TRBV6-6
CDR3: CASSPGILRLGELFF
DNA: TGTGCCAGCAGTCCCGGGATTCTTCGTCTCGGGGAGCTGTTTTTT

size: NA
J: TRBJ1-2
D: NA
V: TRBV12-3/TRBV12-4
CDR3: CASSFQGGYGYTF
DNA: TGTGCCAGCAGTTTTCAGGGTGGCTATGGCTACACCTTC

size: once
J: TRBJ1-2
D: NA
V: TRBV12-3/TRBV12-4
CDR3: CASSSQGYGYTF
DNA: TGTGCCAGCAGTTCACAGGGCTATGGCTACACCTTC

size: NA
J: TRBJ2-1
D: TRBD1
V: TRBV6-5
CDR3: CASSLTGVNEQFF
DNA: TGTGCCAGCAGTCTGACAGGGGTCAATGAGCAGTTCTTC

size: NA
J: TRBJ1-2
D: NA
V: TRBV19
CDR3: CASSNSGNSLGGF
DNA: TGTGCCAGTAGTAACTCCGGGAATTCTCTAGGGGGCTTC

size: NA
J: TRBJ2-1
D: TRBD2
V: TRBV20-1
CDR3: CSASASGGNYEQFF
DNA: TGCAGTGCTAGTGCTAGCGGGGGGAATTATGAGCAGTTCTTC

size: NA
J: TRBJ2-2
D: TRBD1
V: TRBV27
CDR3: CASTPAGTGAGELFF
DNA: TGTGCCAGCACCCCCGCCGGGACAGGGGCCGGGGAGCTGTTTTTT

size: NA
J: TRBJ1-3
D: NA
V: TRBV6-5
CDR3: CASKRTASGNTIYF
DNA: TGTGCCAGCAAGAGGACAGCCTCTGGAAACACCATATATTTT

size: NA
J: TRBJ2-7
D: NA
V: TRBV7-2
CDR3: CASTNNRVGYEQYF
DNA: TGTGCCAGCACCAACAACAGGGTCGGCTACGAGCAGTACTTC

size: NA
J: TRBJ1-2
D: NA
V: TRBV7-9
CDR3: CASSPGGGAYGYTF
DNA: TGTGCCAGCAGCCCTGGCGGGGGAGCCTATGGCTACACCTTC

size: NA
J: TRBJ1-1
D: NA
V: TRBV29-1
CDR3: CSVEDLAGTTIEAFF
DNA: TGCAGCGTTGAAGATCTAGCAGGGACTACAATTGAAGCTTTCTTT

size: NA
J: TRBJ1-2
D: NA
V: TRBV6-5
CDR3: CASSRQRHYGYTF
DNA: TGTGCCAGCAGTCGACAGAGACACTATGGCTACACCTTC

size: once
J: TRBJ2-3
D: TRBD1
V: TRBV30
CDR3: CAWDRGPTDTQYF
DNA: TGTGCCTGGGACAGGGGGCCGACAGATACGCAGTATTTT

size: once
J: TRBJ1-5
D: NA
V: TRBV7-9
CDR3: CASSLDGVGQPQHF
DNA: TGTGCCAGCAGCTTAGACGGCGTCGGGCAGCCCCAGCATTTT

size: NA
J: TRBJ2-3
D: TRBD2
V: TRBV6-6
CDR3: CASTSTSPTDTQYF
DNA: TGTGCCAGCACCTCGACTAGCCCCACAGATACGCAGTATTTT